The 30 T cell receptor beta chains listed next were all sequenced from one sample in a study of regulatory T cells in long-lasting Graves disease. Researchers made TCR beta libraries by using iRepertoire HTBI primers and running Arm-PCR on CDR3 regions. MiXCR, run by TCRdb on the multiplex PCR reads, gives a single entry per CDR3 protein. The profile shows 360,000 or so distinct CDR3 sequences, approximately 12% of them singletons. Specified time point: newly diagnosed GD, antithyroid drugs for less than 3 months. After RNA was extracted from PBMCs, the TCR library was made from it. These records were also assigned to another study, of T cells in Graves' hyperthyroidism and ophthalmopathy.

Source: peripheral blood mononuclear cells (PBMCs), taken at new diagnosis, from a patient treated with antithyroid drugs. These TCRs come from a woman in her late teens or twenties with Graves disease.

This clonotype was seen ten or more times. This chain connects TRBV20-1 to TRBJ2-7, with unresolved D. The CDR3 loop spans 12 amino acids. Germline loops: CDR1 DFQATT, CDR2 SNEGSKA (reference sequence). The CDR3: CIFAASNYEQYF. The CDR3 nucleotides read TGCATATTCGCAGCTTCAAACTACGAGCAGTACTTC.

Remarks on this clonotype: Germline and junction disagree at one end, which may indicate a read error. The chain has TRBV15 and TRBJ2-1; 10 positions match TRBD2. The germline V gene encodes CDR1 LNHNV and CDR2 YYDKDF (reference sequence). The CDR3 length is 14 residues. CDR3 region: CATSRTSGYSEQFF. The CDR3, as DNA: TGTGCCACCAGCCGGACTAGCGGTTACAGTGAGCAGTTCTTC.

There are many counts of this clonotype. The genes are TRBV10-2 and TRBJ2-3; 7 bases are shared with TRBD2. The germline CDR1 and CDR2 sequences are WSHSY and SAAADI. The V segment lost 3 bases and the J segment 1 base; nucleotides outside the gene matches: 13. The CDR3 length is 18 residues. In DNA, the CDR3 is TGCGCCAGCAGTGATTTCGGACTAGGAGAGAGTGGCACAGATACGCAGTATTTT. Amino acid sequence: CASSDFGLGESGTDTQYF.

This clonotype was seen many times. This rearrangement joins TRBV10-3 to TRBJ1-2; the D gene is possibly TRBD1 (6 bases). This CDR3 region has 13 residues. V was cut by 7 bases and J by 6 bases, with 15 bases left in between. Germline V CDR1 and CDR2: ENHRY, SYGVKD. The CDR3 protein is CAITRDTTDGYTF. CDR3 bases: TGTGCCATCACTAGGGACACCACTGATGGCTACACCTTC.

This clonotype was counted at least ten times. At one end the junction does not follow the germline gene, possibly because of a read error. The chain has TRBV5-1 and TRBJ2-3; D call uncertain. The CDR3 has 11 residues. The germline V gene encodes CDR1 SGHRS and CDR2 YFSETQ. The CDR3, as DNA: TGTGCCAGCAGTAACACAGATACGCAGTATTTT. This gives the protein CASSNTDTQYF.

This clonotype came up many times. The CDR3 DNA reads as TGTGCCATCTCTAGCGTTTTCGAGACCCAGTACTTC. Residues: CAISSVFETQYF. This sequence joins TRBV10-3 and TRBJ2-5; D possibly corresponds to TRBD2 (6 bases). The germline V gene has CDR1 ENHRY and CDR2 SYGVKD. Trimming removed 8 bases from V and 5 bases from J, with 12 bases in between. The CDR3 extends over 12 amino acids.

This chain uses TRBV20-1 with TRBJ2-5; 8 bases are a match to TRBD1. Trimming at V came to 1 base and at J to 2 bases, leaving 3 bases not matched to a gene. CDR3 size: 14 residues. Germline values: CDR1 DFQATT, CDR2 SNEGSKA (reference sequence). The CDR3 loop is CSARGGQAQETQYF. The CDR3 nucleotides read TGCAGTGCTAGAGGGGGACAGGCTCAAGAGACCCAGTACTTC.

This clonotype was recorded at least ten times. CDR3 in amino acids: CSAQGTSGRAFPEQYF. In DNA, the CDR3 is TGCAGTGCTCAAGGGACTAGCGGGAGGGCCTTTCCCGAGCAGTACTTC. The rearrangement uses TRBV20-1 and TRBJ2-7, with TRBD2 matching over 16 bases. V trimming: 5 bases; J trimming: 6 bases; junction bases outside the gene matches: 10. Germline V gives CDR1 DFQATT, CDR2 SNEGSKA (reference sequence). The CDR3 runs 16 residues.

This clonotype was counted many times. The chain recombines TRBV30 with TRBJ2-7, with D possibly TRBD2 on 5 matching bases. The V end was cut by 3 bases, the J end by 3 bases, with 15 bases between. The CDR3 length is 14 residues. Germline values: CDR1 GTSNPN, CDR2 SVGIG (reference sequence). The CDR3 loop is CAWRRWELNYEQYF. The CDR3 nucleotides are TGTGCCTGGAGAAGGTGGGAGCTGAACTACGAGCAGTACTTC. Based on the CDR3 plus reference TRBV30 and TRBJ2-7, the full variable domain is SQTIHQWPATLVQPVGSPLSLECTVEGTSNPNLYWYRQAAGRGLQLLFYSVGIGQISSEVPQNLSASRPQDRQFILSSKKLLLSDSGFYLCAWRRWELNYEQYFGPGTRLTVT.

This clonotype has ten or more counts. For the CDR3, the DNA is TGTGCCAGCAGCCAAGAGCACCGGGGAGACCAAATTTCCTACGAGCAGTACGTC. Translating gives CASSQEHRGDQISYEQYV. V gene TRBV3-1 combines with J gene TRBJ2-7, with D possibly being TRBD2 (5 bases). CDR1 is LGHDT, CDR2 YNNKEL, per germline (reference sequence). CDR3 length equals 18 residues. V gave up 0 bases and J gave up 1 base, with 19 bases separating them.

This clonotype was observed many times. The chain carries TRBV7-2 and TRBJ1-5; the match to TRBD1 covers 7 bases. The V segment lost 0 bases and the J segment 5 bases; nucleotides outside the gene matches: 4. CDR3 length equals 15 residues. The V gene's germline CDR1 is SGHTA and CDR2 FQGNSA. CDR3 in DNA: TGTGCCAGCAGCTTAGCGGGAGGGGGCGATCAGCCCCAGCATTTT. Translated: CASSLAGGGDQPQHF.

This clonotype has at least ten counts. V usage is TRBV4-1 and J usage is TRBJ2-7; D remains ambiguous. Deletions cut 1 base from V and 5 bases from J, with 6 bases between. Germline assignment: CDR1 MGHRA and CDR2 YSYEKL. The CDR3 extends over 12 amino acids. CDR3 amino acids: CASSQGGDEQYF. The CDR3 DNA follows: TGCGCCAGCAGCCAAGGGGGTGACGAGCAGTACTTC.

This clonotype was seen repeatedly, ten times or more. The rearrangement links TRBV30 to TRBJ1-1; D not certain. The CDR3 contains 14 residues. From germline, CDR1 is GTSNPN and CDR2 SVGIG (reference sequence). V was shortened by 2 bases and J by 3 bases, with 13 bases between the two germline ends. CDR3 region: CAWSSPPVDTEAFF. Written as DNA, the CDR3 is TGTGCCTGGAGTTCCCCACCAGTGGACACTGAAGCTTTCTTT.

V and J are TRBV6-2 or TRBV6-3 and TRBJ2-1, with D uncertain. The length of the CDR3 is 11 residues. Trimming left V 9 bases short and J 12 bases short, with 15 bases between. Germline V lookup: CDR1 MNHEY, CDR2 SVGEGT. CDR3 in amino acids: CASSKPASQFF. In DNA form, the CDR3 reads TGTGCCAGTTCCAAGCCGGCCTCGCAGTTCTTC.

J is TRBJ2-1 and V is TRBV5-7; TRBD1 aligns across 7 bases. TRBV5-7 is placed among ORFs of uncertain function. The junction had 10 bases not matched to a gene; V was cut back by 4 bases and J by 0 bases. The CDR3 totals 17 residues. CDR3 amino acids: CASSLRTDRPSYNEQFF. DNA for the CDR3: TGTGCCAGCAGCCTGAGGACGGACAGGCCCTCCTACAATGAGCAGTTCTTC.

This clonotype was picked up a small number of times. A much larger clone lies one base from this, so it may be a read error. The chain combines TRBV12-5 with TRBJ1-1; 7 bases line up with TRBD1. J lost 6 bases, V lost 1 base, and 5 bases had no gene match. The length of the CDR3 is 14 residues. Germline V gene data show CDR1 as LGHNT and CDR2 as FRNRAP. CDR3 in DNA: TGTGCTAGTGGTTTGGCAGGCAGGGGGGCTGAAGCTTTCTTT. Protein sequence: CASGLAGRGAEAFF.

The V and J genes are TRBV5-1 and TRBJ2-1, with TRBD2 matching over 9 bases. The germline CDR1 and CDR2 sequences are SGHRS and YFSETQ. The CDR3 totals 14 residues. The ends lost 0 bases at V and 9 bases at J; junction bases unmatched: 4. CDR3 DNA: TGCGCCAGCAGCTTGGACGAGACTAGCGGTGAGCAGTTCTTC. Its translation is CASSLDETSGEQFF.

In its sample, this clonotype was seen many times. The chain has TRBV30 and TRBJ1-2; maybe TRBD1 (5 bases). Germline V gives CDR1 GTSNPN, CDR2 SVGIG (reference sequence). This CDR3 contains 15 residues. V was pared by 2 bases and J by 3 bases, with 16 bases between. The CDR3: CAWSSWRRGDYGYTF. The DNA of the CDR3 is TGTGCCTGGAGTTCTTGGAGGCGGGGGGACTATGGCTACACCTTC.

This clonotype was picked up many times. The chain combines TRBV27 with TRBJ1-4; 7 nucleotides match TRBD1. The germline gives CDR1 MNHEY, CDR2 SMNVEV (reference sequence). Trimming took 6 bases from V and 2 from J; bases not matched to a gene: 3. The CDR3 is 14 residues long. The CDR3 DNA follows: TGTGCCAGCAGCCGGGGACAGACTAATGAAAAACTGTTTTTT. Translating gives CASSRGQTNEKLFF.

Concerning this clonotype itself: A much larger clone is a single base away; this may be a read error. The chain uses TRBV4-2 and TRBJ2-7; the D is unclear. The germline gives CDR1 LGHNA, CDR2 YNFKEQ. The CDR3 runs 17 residues. CDR3 residues: CVSSPTRDPVRDGEQYF. CDR3 nucleotides: TGTGTCAGCAGCCCTACCAGAGATCCGGTCCGAGATGGGGAGCAGTACTTC.

This clonotype was observed at least ten times. The rearrangement joins TRBV2 to TRBJ2-5; D may be TRBD1 (6 bases). Trimming removed 4 bases at V and 5 bases at J, with 11 bases between. Germline V gives CDR1 SNHLY, CDR2 FYNNEI. The CDR3 has 13 amino acids. CDR3 coding DNA: TGTGCCAGCAGTGGGACAGTGCAGGAGACCCAGTACTTC. Its protein is CASSGTVQETQYF. The full variable domain, its missing parts supplied by reference TRBV2 and TRBJ2-5, is EPEVTQTPSHQVTQMGQEVILRCVPISNHLYFYWYRQILGQKVEFLVSFYNNEISEKSEIFDDQFSVERPDGSNFTLKIRSTKLEDSAMYFCASSGTVQETQYFGPGTRLLVL.

The chain carries TRBV19 and TRBJ2-3, with TRBD1 identical over 8 bases. Trimming cost V 4 bases and J 4 bases; bases outside gene matches: 7. Germline V gives CDR1 LNHDA, CDR2 SQIVND (reference sequence). There are 15 residues in the CDR3. DNA for the CDR3: TGTGCCAGTAGTAGCCTGCAGGGGGCTTCAGATACGCAGTATTTT. Translation: CASSSLQGASDTQYF.

Ten or more counts support this clonotype. The chain recombines TRBV7-9 with TRBJ1-5, with no clear D. Germline CDR1 reads SEHNR; CDR2 reads FQNEAQ (reference sequence). The ends were cut back, 1 base at V and 4 bases at J, with 8 bases in the middle. The CDR3 is made up of 14 amino acids. CDR3 residues: CASSLGPTNQPQHF. DNA of the CDR3: TGTGCCAGCAGCTTAGGGCCGACGAATCAGCCCCAGCATTTT.

This clonotype was seen ten or more times. This rearrangement joins TRBV19 to TRBJ2-2, with D possibly TRBD1 on 6 matching bases. V was clipped by 5 bases and J by 5 bases, with 21 bases between them. The CDR3 length is 17 residues. Germline V gene sequence: CDR1 LNHDA, CDR2 SQIVND (reference sequence). The CDR3 sequence: CASSRNAVTGNTGELFF. Here the CDR3 DNA reads TGTGCCAGTAGTCGGAATGCGGTGACAGGCAATACCGGGGAGCTGTTTTTT.

This clonotype was found many times. This chain joins TRBV3-1 and TRBJ2-1; D possibly corresponds to TRBD2 (6 bases). V lost 0 bases and J 6 bases, leaving 12 bases between the germline ends. Germline-derived CDR1 and CDR2 are LGHDT and YNNKEL (reference sequence). CDR3 length equals 15 residues. This chain's CDR3 is CASSQDSGRLNEQFF. In DNA form, the CDR3 reads TGTGCCAGCAGCCAAGATTCGGGGAGGCTCAATGAGCAGTTCTTC.

This clonotype was seen many times. For the CDR3, the DNA is TGTGCCAGCAGTTCCTCCCGAGCGTCGGAGAATGAGCAGTTCTTC. It translates to CASSSSRASENEQFF. The chain couples TRBV28 to TRBJ2-1; D gene uncertain. CDR3 length: 15 amino acids. Trimming removed 4 bases at V and 7 bases at J, with 17 bases between. Per germline, CDR1 MDHEN and CDR2 SYDVKM.

The table lists this clonotype with many counts. Sequence at one end of the junction differs from germline and may be a read error. This chain links TRBV12-3 or TRBV12-4 with TRBJ1-1, with 7 bases identical to TRBD1. The CDR3 sequence is 13 residues long. CDR3 DNA: TGTGCCAGCAGTTTAGAGGGGGCTCTGAAGGTGGTCTTT. As protein: CASSLEGALKVVF.

This clonotype has ten or more counts. The V gene is TRBV6-1, the J gene TRBJ2-5; D is ambiguous. Germline CDR1 is MNHNS and CDR2 is SASEGT. Trimming took off 6 bases at V and 0 bases at J, with 11 bases between the two ends. The CDR3 is 14 amino acids. CDR3 residues: CASRPGGHQETQYF. DNA of the CDR3: TGTGCCAGCAGACCGGGCGGCCACCAAGAGACCCAGTACTTC.

The genes are TRBV7-2 and TRBJ2-1; 7 nucleotides match TRBD2. The germline CDR1 and CDR2 sequences are SGHTA and FQGNSA. With V trimmed by 3 bases and J by 6 bases, 8 bases remained unmatched. The CDR3 runs 15 residues. The CDR3, as DNA: TGTGCCAGCAGCTTGGGCGGGAGTTTGGGCAATGAGCAGTTCTTC. Amino acid sequence: CASSLGGSLGNEQFF.

In this sample, this clonotype turned up many times. The rearrangement uses TRBV28 and TRBJ1-1, with a tentative D call TRBD1 (5 bases). Per the germline V gene, CDR1 is MDHEN and CDR2 is SYDVKM. The CDR3 has 14 residues. The V gene lost 6 bases and the J gene lost 4 bases, with 15 bases spanning the gap. CDR3 loop: CASRDHGGGTEAFF. The DNA of the CDR3 is TGTGCCAGCAGAGACCATGGGGGGGGCACTGAAGCTTTCTTT.